A single sample gave rise to the 18 T cell receptor beta chains below, sequenced in a study of blood T cell repertoires in COVID-19. Sequenced by immunoSEQ multiplex PCR; TCRdb stores in-frame clones only, minus some. This table has 210,000 or so clones, about 83% appearing once. The sequenced material came from peripheral blood. These receptors all stem from a woman in her 30s with COVID-19, enrolled during active disease.

The chain links TRBV29-1 to TRBJ2-3; TRBD2 matches 10 bases. The length of the CDR3 is 13 residues. Germline CDR1 SQVTM, CDR2 ANQGSEA. The J segment lost 10 bases and the V segment lost 4 bases, leaving 8 bases of the junction unmatched. CDR3 protein: CSVGLAGAGAQYF. CDR3 nucleotide sequence: TGCAGCGTTGGGCTAGCGGGGGCAGGGGCGCAGTATTTT.

This chain links TRBV2 with TRBJ2-2; 16 bases agree with TRBD2. CDR1 and CDR2 from the germline V gene are SNHLY and FYNNEI. The V segment lost 6 bases and the J segment 5 bases; nucleotides outside the gene matches: 12. This CDR3 contains 19 residues. CDR3 sequence reads: CASRASLGLAGGRTGELFF. CDR3 DNA: TGTGCCAGCAGAGCTAGTTTGGGACTAGCGGGGGGGCGGACCGGGGAGCTGTTTTTT.

This chain connects TRBV6-1 to TRBJ1-2; D may be TRBD1 (5 bases). CDR3 length: 14 residues. The ends were cut back, 1 base at V and 4 bases at J, with 10 bases in the middle. Germline-derived CDR1 and CDR2 are MNHNS and SASEGT. CDR3 loop: CASSEGGGTYGYTF. The CDR3 DNA reads TGTGCCAGCAGTGAAGGGGGGGGAACCTATGGCTACACCTTC.

The rearrangement uses TRBV5-1 and TRBJ1-1; D call uncertain. CDR1 is SGHRS and CDR2 is YFSETQ in the germline V gene. The CDR3 is 11 amino acids. The V gene lost 5 bases and the J gene lost 3 bases, with 5 bases spanning the gap. The DNA for the CDR3 is TGCGCCAGCAGAGAGGACACTGAAGCTTTCTTT. Its protein is CASREDTEAFF.

V usage is TRBV11-2 and J usage is TRBJ2-3; the D gene is possibly TRBD1 (5 bases). The CDR3 length is 18 residues. The ends were cut back, 4 bases at V and 0 bases at J, with 20 bases in the middle. Germline V gives CDR1 SGHAT, CDR2 FQNNGV. The CDR3 spells CASSSRTTAYSSTDTQYF. Here the CDR3 DNA reads TGTGCCAGCAGCTCCCGTACGACAGCTTATTCCAGCACAGATACGCAGTATTTT.

This clone was counted only a few times. The chain uses TRBV20-1 and TRBJ1-5, with 7 bases identical to TRBD1. Germline values: CDR1 DFQATT, CDR2 SNEGSKA (reference sequence). The V and J ends lost 3 bases and 4 bases, in that order; junction bases with no gene match: 6. The CDR3 runs 14 residues. Here the CDR3 reads CSASRQGKNQPQHF. In nucleotides, the CDR3 is TGCAGTGCTAGTCGACAGGGCAAAAATCAGCCCCAGCATTTT.

The CDR3 DNA follows: TGCGCCAGCAGTCAGAGCGGGAATCCCTGGTTTGGGGCCAACGTCCTGACTTTC. Its translation is CASSQSGNPWFGANVLTF. The chain joins TRBV23-1 to TRBJ2-6; 7 bases match TRBD2. TRBV23-1 is sorted into the ORF group, with uncertain function. This CDR3 has 18 amino acids. Germline trimming cut 3 bases from V and 3 bases from J; bases unmatched to any gene: 11.

This clone has a count of ten or more. The chain is built from TRBV30 and TRBJ1-1; tentative D call: TRBD1 (6 bases). The germline V and J ends were trimmed by 3 bases and 9 bases, with 14 bases remaining between them. The CDR3 contains 12 residues. CDR1 is GTSNPN, CDR2 SVGIG, per germline (reference sequence). CDR3 loop: CAWSLQQGQAFF. In DNA form, the CDR3 reads TGTGCCTGGAGCCTACAACAGGGCCAAGCTTTCTTT.

The chain employs TRBV27 and TRBJ2-7; D is ambiguous. The V gene's germline CDR1 is MNHEY and CDR2 SMNVEV (reference sequence). Deletions cut 3 bases from V and 6 bases from J, with 12 bases between. There are 13 residues in the CDR3. CDR3 loop: CASSFGTNAEQYF. The CDR3 DNA reads as TGTGCCAGCAGTTTTGGTACTAATGCCGAGCAGTACTTC.

V usage is TRBV11-1 and J usage is TRBJ2-6, with unresolved D. Trimming pared 0 bases from V and 0 bases from J, leaving 6 bases between. This CDR3 has 16 residues. Germline CDR1 reads SGHAT; CDR2 reads FQDESV (reference sequence). In nucleotides, the CDR3 is TGTGCCAGCAGCTTAGCTGCAGGCTCTGGGGCCAACGTCCTGACTTTC. This gives the protein CASSLAAGSGANVLTF.

The J gene is TRBJ2-3, the V gene TRBV7-9, with TRBD2 matching over 11 bases. V shed 11 bases and J 0 bases; nucleotides not matched to a gene: 10. This CDR3 has 16 amino acids. Germline V gene data show CDR1 as SEHNR and CDR2 as FQNEAQ (reference sequence). CDR3 loop: CASLLAGGTSTDTQYF. The CDR3 DNA sequence: TGTGCCTCTCTGCTAGCGGGGGGTACTAGCACAGATACGCAGTATTTT. Combining the CDR3 with reference TRBV7-9 and TRBJ2-3 gives the whole variable domain DTGVSQNPRHKITKRGQNVTFRCDPISEHNRLYWYRQTLGQGPEFLTYFQNEAQLEKSRLLSDRFSAERPKGSFSTLEIQRTEQGDSAMYLCASLLAGGTSTDTQYFGPGTRLTVL.

The J gene is TRBJ1-6, the V gene TRBV28, with D maybe TRBD1 (6 bases). This CDR3 has 12 amino acids. CDR1 is MDHEN, CDR2 SYDVKM, per germline. Here the CDR3 reads CASCGQNSPLHF. CDR3 DNA sequence: TGTGCAAGTTGTGGACAGAATTCACCCCTCCACTTT.

This clone came up a few times. CDR3 bases: TGTGCCAGCAGTTTGCTGGCTAGCGGCCAAGAGACCCAGTACTTC. Protein: CASSLLASGQETQYF. The chain employs TRBV28 and TRBJ2-5; 7 bases agree with TRBD2. This CDR3 comprises 15 residues. The V segment lost 3 bases and the J segment 1 base; nucleotides outside the gene matches: 5. CDR1 and CDR2 (germline): MDHEN, SYDVKM.

V and J are TRBV9 and TRBJ2-5; D perhaps matches TRBD2 (7 bases). Trimming cost V 0 bases and J 5 bases, with 20 bases left between them. The CDR3 spans 17 residues. CDR1 is SGDLS and CDR2 is YYNGEE in the germline V gene. The DNA for the CDR3 is TGTGCCAGCAGCGTAGAAGGGGGGGCGATCAATTGGGAGACCCAGTACTTC. Encoded protein: CASSVEGGAINWETQYF.

The chain combines TRBV11-3 with TRBJ1-1, with 7 positions matching TRBD1. The trim removed 5 bases at V and 2 bases at J, leaving 5 bases unmatched. CDR3 length: 14 amino acids. Germline CDR1 reads SGHNT; CDR2 reads YENEEA. The DNA for the CDR3 is TGTGCCAGCAGCCGGGGACAGACTAACACTGAAGCTTTCTTT. It codes for CASSRGQTNTEAFF. The full variable domain, completed using reference TRBV11-3 and TRBJ1-1, is EAGVVQSPRYKIIEKKQPVAFWCNPISGHNTLYWYLQNLGQGPELLIRYENEEAVDDSQLPKDRFSAERLKGVDSTLKIQPAELGDSAVYLCASSRGQTNTEAFFGQGTRLTVV.

The chain uses TRBV5-6 and TRBJ1-2, with D maybe TRBD1 (6 bases). There are 16 residues in the CDR3. Trimming removed 4 bases at V and 2 bases at J, with 18 bases between. Germline V gives CDR1 SGHDT, CDR2 YYEEEE. The CDR3 bases are TGTGCCAGCAGCAGGGAGACAGGACGGTTCAACTATGGCTACACCTTC. This sequence encodes CASSRETGRFNYGYTF.

The chain employs TRBV3-1 (or the pseudogene TRBV3-2) and TRBJ2-4; D perhaps matches TRBD2 (7 bases). Looked up from germline, CDR1 is LGHDT and CDR2 is YNNKEL (reference sequence). V was shortened by 1 base and J by 6 bases, with 10 bases between the two germline ends. The CDR3 loop spans 14 amino acids. The CDR3 sequence is CASSQAGGPNIQYF. The CDR3 DNA is TGTGCCAGCAGCCAAGCGGGGGGCCCAAACATTCAGTACTTC.

The V and J genes are TRBV19 and TRBJ1-5, with 7 bases fitting TRBD1. The CDR3 covers 14 residues. The trim removed 4 bases at V and 4 bases at J, leaving 4 bases unmatched. The germline CDR1 and CDR2 sequences are LNHDA and SQIVND (reference sequence). The chain's CDR3 is CASSRDRNNQPQHF. CDR3 DNA: TGTGCCAGTAGTAGGGACAGAAATAATCAGCCCCAGCATTTT.